This TCR beta chain comes out of a study of preoperative IRX-2 immunotherapy in early breast cancer. Measured with immunoSEQ multiplex PCR; TCRdb has only the in-frame clones, and not every one. The sample includes 6,200 or so clones, around 70% of them seen just once. As to treatment: preoperative locoregional IRX-2 cytokine immunotherapy. Patients received preoperative, locoregional IRX-2 cytokine immunotherapy in a phase Ib study. After removal of 3 bases from V and 6 bases from J, the junction contained 10 bases not matched to a gene. CDR3 length: 16 residues. Germline V CDR1 and CDR2: LNHDA, SQIVND (reference sequence).

This receptor was taken from a human donor with breast cancer. Source: tumor tissue, taken before IRX-2 immunotherapy. The chain couples TRBV19 to TRBJ2-3; 9 nucleotides line up with TRBD2. The DNA of the CDR3 is TGTGCCAGTAGTATCGTTGCGGGGGGGTCCTCGGATACGCAGTATTTT. Its translation is CASSIVAGGSSDTQYF.